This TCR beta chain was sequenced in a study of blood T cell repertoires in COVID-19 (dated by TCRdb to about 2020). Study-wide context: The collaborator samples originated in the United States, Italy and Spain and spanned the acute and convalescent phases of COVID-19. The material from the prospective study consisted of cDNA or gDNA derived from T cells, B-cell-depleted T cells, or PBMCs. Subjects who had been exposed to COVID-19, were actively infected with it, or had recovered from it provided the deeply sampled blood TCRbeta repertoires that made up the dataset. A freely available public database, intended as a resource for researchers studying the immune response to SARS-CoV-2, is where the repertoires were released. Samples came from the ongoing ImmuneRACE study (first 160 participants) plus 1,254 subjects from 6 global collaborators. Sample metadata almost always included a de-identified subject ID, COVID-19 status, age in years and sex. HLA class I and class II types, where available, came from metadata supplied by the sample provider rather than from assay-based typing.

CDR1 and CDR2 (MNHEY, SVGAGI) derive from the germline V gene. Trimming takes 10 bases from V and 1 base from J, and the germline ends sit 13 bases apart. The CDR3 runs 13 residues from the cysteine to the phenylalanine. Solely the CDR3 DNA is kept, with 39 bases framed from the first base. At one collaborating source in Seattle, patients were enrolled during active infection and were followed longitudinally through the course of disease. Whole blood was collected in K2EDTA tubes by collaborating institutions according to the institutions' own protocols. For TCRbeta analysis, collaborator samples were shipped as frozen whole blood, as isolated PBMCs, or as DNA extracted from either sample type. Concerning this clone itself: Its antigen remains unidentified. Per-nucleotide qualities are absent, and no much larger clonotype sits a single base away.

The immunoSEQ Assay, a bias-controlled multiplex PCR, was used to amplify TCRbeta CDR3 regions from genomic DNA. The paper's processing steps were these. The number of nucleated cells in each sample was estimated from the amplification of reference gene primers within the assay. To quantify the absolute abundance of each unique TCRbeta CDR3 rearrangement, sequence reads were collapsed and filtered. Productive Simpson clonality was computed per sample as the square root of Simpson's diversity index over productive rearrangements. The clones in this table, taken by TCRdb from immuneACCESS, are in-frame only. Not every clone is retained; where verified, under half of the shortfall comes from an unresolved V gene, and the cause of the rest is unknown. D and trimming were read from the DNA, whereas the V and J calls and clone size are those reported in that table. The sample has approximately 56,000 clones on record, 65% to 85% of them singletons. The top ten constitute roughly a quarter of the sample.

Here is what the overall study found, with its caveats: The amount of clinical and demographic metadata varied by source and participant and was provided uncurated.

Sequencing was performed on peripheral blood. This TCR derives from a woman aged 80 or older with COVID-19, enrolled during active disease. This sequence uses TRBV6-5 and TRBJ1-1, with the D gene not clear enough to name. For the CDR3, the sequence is CATMKTWNTEAFF. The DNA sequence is TGTGCCACCATGAAGACTTGGAACACTGAAGCTTTCTTT.